The 22 T cell receptor delta chains below all came from one sample that was sequenced in a study of gamma-delta chains in newborns, infants, children. TCRdb reanalysed the reads with CATT. Here the sample spans about 5,700 delta-chain clones, approximately 0.4% being singletons. The sequenced material came from blood. These receptors all stem from a child who was a newborn, infant or young child, either healthy, febrile or measles-vaccinated (not recorded which).

This clone was picked up a small number of times. A far bigger clonotype differs at one base, so this is likely a read error. Other DNA sequences in the same sample also yield this CDR3. The rearrangement uses TRDV2 and TRDJ2, with 8 bases lining up with TRDD3. The CDR3 loop spans 14 amino acids. Germline CDR1 reads GEAIGNYY; CDR2 reads EKD. CDR3 protein: CACDTWGMTAQLFF. The CDR3 region has the DNA TGTGCCTGTGACACCTGGGGGATGACTGCACAACTCTTCTTT.

By share of the sample, this clone is medium-sized (0.01 to 0.1%). Other nucleotide sequences from this sample produce the same CDR3. This chain links TRDV2 with TRDJ3; 8 bases align to TRDD3. In germline, CDR1 is GEAIGNYY, CDR2 EKD. The trim removed 0 bases at V and 0 bases at J, leaving 9 bases unmatched. There are 20 residues in the CDR3. The chain's CDR3 is CACDTLLGGRSSWDTRQMFF. DNA for the CDR3: TGTGCCTGTGACACCTTACTGGGGGGAAGAAGCTCCTGGGACACCCGACAGATGTTTTTC.

As concerns this clone: A much more abundant neighbour one base away suggests this may be a read error. The chain recombines TRDV2 with TRDJ3; maybe TRDD3 (6 bases). The CDR3 is 20 residues long. CDR1 GEAIGNYY and CDR2 EKD come from the germline V gene. The CDR3 protein is CACDAVGASESSWGTRQMFF. The CDR3 region has the DNA TGTGCCTGTGACGCGGTGGGGGCCTCTGAGAGCTCCTGGGGCACCCGACAGATGTTTTTC.

This clone was counted between two and nine times. With a far larger clone one base away, a read error is the likely cause. Other nucleotide sequences from this sample produce the same CDR3. V usage is TRDV2 and J usage is TRDJ2; D is perhaps TRDD3 (6 bases). This CDR3 spans 16 amino acids. CDR1 is GEAIGNYY, CDR2 EKD, per germline. CDR3 coding DNA: TGTGCCTGCGACACCGTAGGGATAGATTTGACAGCACAACTCTTCTTT. Amino acid sequence: CACDTVGIDLTAQLFF.

Worth noting for this clone: The protein that TCRdb holds for this DNA derives from a much larger clone and differs from the translated DNA at residue 9, which likely indicates a read error; the protein shown here is translated from the DNA. The chain joins TRDV2 to TRDJ2, with 8 bases aligning to TRDD3. This CDR3 has 14 amino acids. CDR1 and CDR2 (germline): GEAIGNYY, EKD. V was pared by 1 base and J by 7 bases, with 4 bases of the junction left unmatched. Written as DNA, the CDR3 is TGTGCCTGTGACACATGGGGGATGATAGCACAACTCTTCTTT. This sequence encodes CACDTWGMIAQLFF.

In its sample, this clone ranks as large. This CDR3 is also generated by other DNA sequences in the sample. This chain uses TRDV2 with TRDJ3; 11 bases align to TRDD3. The CDR3 length is 17 residues. Germline lookup yields CDR1 GEAIGNYY and CDR2 EKD. The trim removed 2 bases at V and 2 bases at J, leaving 1 base unmatched. The DNA for the CDR3 is TGTGCCTGTGACAAACTGGGGGATACCTGGGACACCCGACAGATGTTTTTC. Amino acids: CACDKLGDTWDTRQMFF.

This clone was counted between two and nine times. The likely explanation is a read error, given a far larger clone one base away. V gene TRDV2 combines with J gene TRDJ3, with 11 bases lining up with TRDD3. The CDR3 is made up of 21 amino acids. The germline CDR1 and CDR2 sequences are GEAIGNYY and EKD. The CDR3 protein is CACDTGRKLGDTSWGTRQMFF. DNA for the CDR3: TGTGCCTGTGACACCGGTCGGAAGCTGGGGGATACATCCTGGGGCACCCGACAGATGTTTTTC.

This clone has more than one count but fewer than ten. The TCRdb protein comes from a much larger clone and disagrees with this DNA's translation at residue 3, likely due to a read error; the protein given here is derived from the DNA. The rearrangement links TRDV2 to TRDJ2, with 13 bases aligning to TRDD3. The CDR3 contains 18 residues. Germline V gene data show CDR1 as GEAIGNYY and CDR2 as EKD. The CDR3 DNA is TGTGCCCGTGACACCTTATTACTGGGGGATACGGTGGGAGCACAACTCTTCTTT. This translates into CARDTLLLGDTVGAQLFF.

This clone was observed a handful of times. TCRdb's listed protein matches a much larger clone and diverges from this DNA's translation at residue 5, likely through a read error; the protein shown comes from the DNA. The chain is built from TRDV2 and TRDJ2, with 9 bases identical to TRDD3. J lost 0 bases, V lost 3 bases, and 7 bases had no gene match. CDR1 and CDR2 from the germline V gene are GEAIGNYY and EKD. The CDR3 loop spans 17 amino acids. This CDR3 reads CACDALGDTALTAQLFF. The CDR3 DNA reads TGTGCCTGTGACGCACTGGGGGACACAGCTTTGACAGCACAACTCTTCTTT.

For this clone: TCRdb attributes to this sequence the protein of a much larger clone, which differs from the DNA translation at residue 16; a read error is likely, and the protein displayed is translated from the DNA. This chain joins TRDV2 and TRDJ3, with 7 bases that match TRDD3. Germline lookup yields CDR1 GEAIGNYY and CDR2 EKD. The CDR3 is 19 residues long. The CDR3 reads CACDTWGDRSSWDTRHMFF. CDR3 bases: TGTGCCTGTGACACCTGGGGGGATCGAAGCTCCTGGGACACCCGACATATGTTTTTC.

This clone was detected only a few times. This sequence is one base from a far larger clone and is likely a read error. The gene calls are TRDV2 and TRDJ3, with TRDD3 as a possible D gene (5 bases). The length of the CDR3 is 15 residues. The germline V gene has CDR1 GEAIGNYY and CDR2 EKD. The CDR3 region is CACDTGSWDARQMFF. CDR3 coding DNA: TGTGCCTGTGACACTGGCTCCTGGGACGCCCGACAGATGTTTTTC.

In this sample, this clone turned up a few times. The TCRdb protein, from a much larger clone, departs from this DNA's translation at residue 3, likely by read error; the protein shown derives from the DNA. J is TRDJ2 and V is TRDV3; 11 bases align to TRDD3. Germline CDR1 is TVYSNPD and CDR2 is GDNSRS (reference sequence). This CDR3 has 14 residues. V gave up 4 bases and J gave up 0 bases; unmatched junction bases: 1. CDR3 sequence reads: CASLGDTLTAQLFF. CDR3 bases: TGTGCCTCACTGGGGGATACTTTGACAGCACAACTCTTCTTT.

The table lists this clone with a few counts. A read error may be the cause here, since a much bigger clone is one base away. The sample carries other DNA sequences with the same CDR3. The rearrangement links TRDV2 to TRDJ3; 7 nucleotides align to TRDD3. Germline lookup yields CDR1 GEAIGNYY and CDR2 EKD. V was pared by 0 bases and J by 3 bases, with 4 bases of the junction left unmatched. CDR3 length equals 17 residues. CDR3 bases: TGTGCCTGTGACACCGCTGGGGGGTACTGGGACACCCGACAGATGTTTTTC. Amino acids: CACDTAGGYWDTRQMFF.

This clone occurred a few times. This DNA translates differently at residue 16 from the TCRdb protein, which is that of a much larger clone; a read error is likely, and the protein shown is the DNA's own translation. The chain has TRDV2 and TRDJ3; TRDD3 aligns across 10 bases. Germline CDR1 GEAIGNYY, CDR2 EKD. This CDR3 comprises 19 residues. CDR3 region: CACDTWGIQNSWDTRRMFF. DNA of the CDR3: TGTGCCTGTGACACCTGGGGGATACAGAACTCCTGGGACACCCGACGGATGTTTTTC.

To note about this clone: This likely stems from a read error, as it lies one base from a far larger clone. The chain links TRDV2 to TRDJ1, with 7 bases aligning to TRDD3. CDR1 and CDR2 (germline): GEAIGNYY, EKD. CDR3 length: 13 amino acids. The CDR3 protein is CARDTWGTDKLIF. The DNA for the CDR3 is TGTGCCCGTGACACCTGGGGGACCGATAAACTCATCTTT.

On this clone itself: The TCRdb protein comes from a much larger clone and disagrees with this DNA's translation at residue 10, likely due to a read error; the protein given here is derived from the DNA. The chain links TRDV2 to TRDJ2; 9 positions match TRDD3. CDR3 length: 14 residues. Germline V gene data show CDR1 as GEAIGNYY and CDR2 as EKD. DNA of the CDR3: TGTGCCTGTGAACTGGGGGACGCGACAGAACAACTCTTCTTT. Amino acid sequence: CACELGDATEQLFF.

In regard to this clone: The protein TCRdb gives is from a much larger clone and does not agree with this DNA's translation at residue 3, likely a read error; the protein shown here comes from the DNA. The J gene is TRDJ2, the V gene TRDV2; 10 positions match TRDD3. The CDR3 is made up of 16 amino acids. CDR1 GEAIGNYY and CDR2 EKD come from the germline V gene. CDR3 region: CARDMLGDTLTAQLFF. The DNA for the CDR3 is TGTGCCCGTGACATGCTGGGGGATACTTTGACAGCACAACTCTTCTTT.

As concerns this clone: This may come from a read error, since a much larger clone is one base off. Other DNA sequences in this sample translate to the same CDR3. The chain employs TRDV2 and TRDJ3; 13 bases fit TRDD3. The CDR3 contains 20 residues. CDR1 and CDR2 (germline): GEAIGNYY, EKD. As DNA, the CDR3 is TGCGCCTGTGACCCTGTACTGGGGGATACGAGCTCCTGGGACACCCGACAGATGTTTTTC. Translating gives CACDPVLGDTSSWDTRQMFF.

For this clone: This may be a read error: a much more frequent sequence differs by one nucleotide. This chain joins TRDV2 and TRDJ3, with TRDD3 identical over 9 bases. The germline gives CDR1 GEAIGNYY, CDR2 EKD. CDR3 size: 19 residues. With 1 base clipped from V and 0 bases from J, the junction kept 6 bases outside the gene matches. The CDR3 loop is CACDTTGGLISWDTRQMFF. The DNA for the CDR3 is TGTGCCTGTGACACGACTGGGGGACTAATCTCCTGGGACACCCGACAGATGTTTTTC.

As to this clone: TCRdb records a much larger clone's protein for this DNA, with a difference at residue 7 that likely arises from a read error; the protein given is the translation of the DNA. This sequence joins TRDV2 and TRDJ3, with D unclear. This CDR3 is 19 amino acids long. Trimming cost V 0 bases and J 0 bases, with 14 bases left between them. Germline V CDR1 and CDR2: GEAIGNYY, EKD. The CDR3 protein is CACDTWEDRSSWDTRQMFF. CDR3 in DNA: TGTGCCTGTGACACCTGGGAGGATCGAAGCTCCTGGGACACCCGACAGATGTTTTTC.

Note on this clone: The protein given by TCRdb reflects a much larger clone and differs at residue 4 from this DNA's translation, likely from a read error; the protein shown is the DNA's translation. This chain's CDR3 is CACGTVLGDIALTAQLFF. CDR3 sequence (DNA): TGTGCCTGTGGCACCGTACTGGGGGATATAGCTTTGACAGCACAACTCTTCTTT. The V call is TRDV2, the J call TRDJ2; the match to TRDD3 covers 11 bases. This CDR3 is built from 18 residues. The germline CDR1 and CDR2 sequences are GEAIGNYY and EKD.

This clone has more than one count but fewer than ten. A read error may explain this, as a much larger clone is one base away. V usage is TRDV2 and J usage is TRDJ3; TRDD3 agrees at 7 bases. Trimming removed 0 bases from V and 2 bases from J; junction bases left unmatched: 6. Germline-derived CDR1 and CDR2 are GEAIGNYY and EKD. This CDR3 comprises 18 residues. CDR3 loop: CACDTWGTSPWDTRQMFF. The CDR3 DNA reads as TGTGCCTGTGACACCTGGGGGACCAGCCCCTGGGACACCCGACAGATGTTTTTC.